Below, 15 T cell receptor beta chains from the same sample are listed, as sequenced in a study of T cells in Graves' hyperthyroidism and ophthalmopathy. The source material, RNA transcripts, was used to amplify TCR beta CDR3 regions. The primer set for the first-round RT-PCR of the TCR CDR3 was HTBI. TCRdb processed the multiplex PCR reads anew with MiXCR; each CDR3 protein has one entry. The table has under 350,000 distinct CDR3 sequences, 10% to 15% seen once. Sequencing was carried out using blood. These receptors were obtained from a woman in her 30s with Graves' hyperthyroidism that later progressed to Graves' ophthalmopathy.

This clonotype was seen only a few times. This chain links TRBV19 with TRBJ2-1; 7 bases match TRBD2. With V trimmed by 5 bases and J by 0 bases, 4 bases remained unmatched. This CDR3 comprises 15 residues. The germline V gene encodes CDR1 LNHDA and CDR2 SQIVND (reference sequence). In DNA form, the CDR3 reads TGTGCCAGTAGTCGACGGGGGGACTCCTACAATGAGCAGTTCTTC. This sequence encodes CASSRRGDSYNEQFF.

This clonotype was counted ten times or more. CDR3 protein: CASSTLSLADTDTQYF. The CDR3 DNA is TGTGCCAGCAGCACCCTATCTCTAGCGGACACAGATACGCAGTATTTT. V is TRBV4-2 and J is TRBJ2-3; 7 bases line up with TRBD2. Germline V CDR1 and CDR2: LGHNA, YNFKEQ. V was pared by 5 bases and J by 2 bases, with 10 bases of the junction left unmatched. The CDR3 runs to 16 residues.

The gene calls are TRBV7-3 and TRBJ2-2, with 11 bases aligning to TRBD2. CDR1 and CDR2 (germline): SGHTA, FQGTGA. CDR3 length equals 15 residues. V gave up 5 bases and J gave up 7 bases; unmatched junction bases: 6. This CDR3 is CASSALAGVDGELFF. The CDR3 nucleotides are TGTGCCAGCAGCGCACTAGCGGGAGTAGACGGGGAGCTGTTTTTT. Drawing the rest from reference TRBV7-3 and TRBJ2-2, the complete variable domain is GAGVSQTPSNKVTEKGKYVELRCDPISGHTALYWYRQSLGQGPEFLIYFQGTGAADDSGLPNDRFFAVRPEGSVSTLKIQRTERGDSAVYLCASSALAGVDGELFFGEGSRLTVL.

This clonotype was picked up many times. V and J are TRBV2 and TRBJ2-1, with TRBD1 identical over 9 bases. The V gene end was trimmed by 5 bases and the J gene end by 3 bases; junction bases not matched to a gene: 8. There are 16 residues in the CDR3. Germline V gives CDR1 SNHLY, CDR2 FYNNEI. The CDR3 DNA sequence: TGTGCCAGCAGTAGGGCTGGGACAGGGTACTACAATGAGCAGTTCTTC. This gives the protein CASSRAGTGYYNEQFF.

This clonotype appeared many times. This chain uses TRBV7-6 with TRBJ1-5, with TRBD1 as a possible D gene (5 bases). V was cut by 7 bases and J by 0 bases, with 13 bases left in between. Germline CDR1 is SGHVS and CDR2 is FNYEAQ. The CDR3 loop spans 15 amino acids. CDR3 residues: CASKMGEDSNQPQHF. For the CDR3, the DNA is TGTGCCAGCAAGATGGGGGAAGATAGCAATCAGCCCCAGCATTTT.

The sample holds a few counts of this clonotype. This sequence joins TRBV25-1 and TRBJ2-7, with 10 bases matching TRBD1. CDR3 length: 16 residues. CDR1 and CDR2 (germline): MGHDK, SYGVNS. V lost 5 bases, J lost 2 bases, and 9 bases stayed unmatched. The CDR3 sequence: CASSPPPGQGTYEQYF. Written as DNA, the CDR3 is TGTGCCAGCAGTCCCCCCCCGGGACAGGGGACCTACGAGCAGTACTTC.

The CDR3 protein is CATSDTDRGPTSQHF. The CDR3 DNA follows: TGTGCCACCAGTGATACTGACAGGGGTCCTACCTCCCAGCATTTT. The chain couples TRBV24-1 to TRBJ1-5, with 8 bases lining up with TRBD1. The CDR3 runs 15 residues. J lost 11 bases, V lost 3 bases, and 11 bases had no gene match. Germline CDR1 is KGHDR and CDR2 is SFDVKD.

This clonotype has at least ten counts. This rearrangement joins TRBV10-3 to TRBJ2-7; D is possibly TRBD1 (7 bases). Germline CDR1 ENHRY, CDR2 SYGVKD. The CDR3 contains 15 residues. V lost 6 bases to trimming and J lost 0 bases, with 15 bases between them. In DNA form, the CDR3 reads TGTGCCATCAGCCGCGGGACAGCCAGCTCCTACGAGCAGTACTTC. Translated, it gives CAISRGTASSYEQYF.

The chain links TRBV30 to TRBJ1-1; 8 bases are shared with TRBD1. The germline V gene has CDR1 GTSNPN and CDR2 SVGIG (reference sequence). CDR3 length: 14 amino acids. Trimming at V came to 2 bases and at J to 7 bases, leaving 9 bases not matched to a gene. The CDR3 DNA sequence: TGTGCCTGGAGTACAGGGGGGTACATGGGTGAAGCTTTCTTT. Translation gives CAWSTGGYMGEAFF.

The CDR3 region has the DNA TGTGCCAGCAGCTTGGGTTGGGGGAGTTCCTACAATGAGCAGTTCTTC. Its protein product is CASSLGWGSSYNEQFF. The rearrangement links TRBV5-6 to TRBJ2-1; D is tentatively TRBD1 or TRBD2 (5 bases each). Trimming removed 0 bases at V and 1 base at J, with 11 bases between. Germline lookup yields CDR1 SGHDT and CDR2 YYEEEE. This CDR3 is built from 16 residues.

This clonotype has ten or more counts. The rearrangement joins TRBV7-9 to TRBJ2-7, with 8 bases that match TRBD1. Germline CDR1 is SEHNR and CDR2 is FQNEAQ (reference sequence). There are 15 residues in the CDR3. V gave up 0 bases and J gave up 7 bases; unmatched junction bases: 8. CDR3 protein: CASSLAMGQVVEQYF. The CDR3 DNA reads TGTGCCAGCAGCTTAGCCATGGGACAGGTCGTGGAGCAGTACTTC.

This clonotype has a count of ten or more. V usage is TRBV28 and J usage is TRBJ1-4; TRBD1 aligns across 7 bases. The CDR3 runs 15 residues. Germline V gene data show CDR1 as MDHEN and CDR2 as SYDVKM. After removal of 2 bases from V and 8 bases from J, the junction contained 8 bases not matched to a gene. Here the CDR3 reads CASSLPTGQKEKLFF. The CDR3 bases are TGTGCCAGCAGTTTACCGACAGGGCAAAAGGAAAAACTGTTTTTT.

This clonotype was detected ten times or more. This chain connects TRBV10-3 to TRBJ2-1; tentative D call: TRBD2 (6 bases). The CDR3 consists of 16 residues. Trimming cost V 11 bases and J 10 bases, with 30 bases left between them. CDR1 ENHRY and CDR2 SYGVKD come from the germline V gene. CDR3 in amino acids: CASQDATRDLRWEQFF. CDR3 sequence (DNA): TGTGCCTCTCAGGACGCCACGCGGGATCTGCGGTGGGAGCAGTTCTTC.

This chain uses TRBV20-1 with TRBJ1-4; the D gene is possibly TRBD1 (5 bases). The CDR3 is 13 residues long. Germline assignment: CDR1 DFQATT and CDR2 SNEGSKA (reference sequence). V was pared by 2 bases and J by 7 bases, with 11 bases between. The CDR3 coding sequence is TGCAGTGCTAGACGAGGGGAGGGTGAAAAACTGTTTTTT. Translating it yields CSARRGEGEKLFF.

This clonotype was counted ten times or more. The CDR3 here is CASSLQTGTNYEQYF. The CDR3 DNA follows: TGTGCCAGCAGCCTCCAAACCGGGACTAACTACGAGCAGTACTTC. The chain is built from TRBV7-9 and TRBJ2-7, with 7 bases identical to TRBD2. CDR1 is SEHNR and CDR2 is FQNEAQ in the germline V gene (reference sequence). The CDR3 length is 15 residues. V trimming: 5 bases; J trimming: 3 bases; junction bases outside the gene matches: 10.